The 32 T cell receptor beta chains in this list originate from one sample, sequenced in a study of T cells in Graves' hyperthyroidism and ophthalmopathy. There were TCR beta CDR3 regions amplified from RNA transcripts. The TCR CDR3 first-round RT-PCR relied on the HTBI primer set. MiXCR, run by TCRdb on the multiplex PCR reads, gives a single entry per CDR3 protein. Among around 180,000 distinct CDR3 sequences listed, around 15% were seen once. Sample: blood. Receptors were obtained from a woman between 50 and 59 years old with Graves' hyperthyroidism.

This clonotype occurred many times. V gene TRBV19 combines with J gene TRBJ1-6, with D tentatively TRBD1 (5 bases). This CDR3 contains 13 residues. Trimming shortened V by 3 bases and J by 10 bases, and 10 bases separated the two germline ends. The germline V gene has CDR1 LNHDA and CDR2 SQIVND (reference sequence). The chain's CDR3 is CASSMQGLSPLHF. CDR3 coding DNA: TGTGCCAGTAGTATGCAGGGACTCTCACCCCTCCACTTT.

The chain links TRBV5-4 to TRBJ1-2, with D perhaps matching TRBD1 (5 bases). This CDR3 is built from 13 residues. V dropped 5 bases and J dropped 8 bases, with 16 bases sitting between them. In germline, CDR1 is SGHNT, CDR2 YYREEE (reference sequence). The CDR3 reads CASRQGPAEGYTF. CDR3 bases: TGTGCCAGCAGGCAGGGACCGGCGGAAGGCTACACCTTC.

The CDR3 reads CASSIAGSYGYTF. The CDR3 bases are TGTGCCAGTAGTATTGCAGGGAGCTATGGCTACACCTTC. The chain combines TRBV19 with TRBJ1-2, with TRBD1 as a possible D gene (5 bases). V was trimmed by 3 bases and J by 4 bases, leaving 9 bases between them. The CDR3 runs 13 residues. Germline V gene sequence: CDR1 LNHDA, CDR2 SQIVND (reference sequence).

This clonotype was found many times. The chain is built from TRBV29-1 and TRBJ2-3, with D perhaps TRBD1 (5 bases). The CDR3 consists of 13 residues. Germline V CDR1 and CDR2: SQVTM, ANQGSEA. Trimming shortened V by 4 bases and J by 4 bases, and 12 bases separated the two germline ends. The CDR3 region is CSVAGRVSDTQYF. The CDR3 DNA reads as TGCAGCGTTGCGGGCAGGGTATCAGATACGCAGTATTTT.

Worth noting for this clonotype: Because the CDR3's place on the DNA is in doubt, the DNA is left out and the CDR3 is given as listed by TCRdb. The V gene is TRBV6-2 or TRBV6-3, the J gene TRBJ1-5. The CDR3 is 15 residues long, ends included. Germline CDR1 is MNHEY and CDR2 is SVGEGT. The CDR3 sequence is CASTYSTSGNQPQHF.

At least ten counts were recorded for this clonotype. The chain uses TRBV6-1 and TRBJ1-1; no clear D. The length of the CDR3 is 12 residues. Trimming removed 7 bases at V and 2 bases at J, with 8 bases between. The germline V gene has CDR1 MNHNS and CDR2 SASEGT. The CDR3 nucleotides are TGTGCCAGCACGAGACGAAACACTGAAGCTTTCTTT. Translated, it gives CASTRRNTEAFF.

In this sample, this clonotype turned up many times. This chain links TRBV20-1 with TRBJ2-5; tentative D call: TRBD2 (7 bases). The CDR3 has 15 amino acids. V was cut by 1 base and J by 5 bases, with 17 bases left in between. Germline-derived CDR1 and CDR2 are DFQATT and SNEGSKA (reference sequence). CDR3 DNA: TGCAGTGCTAGAGGCCTCGCGGGGGCGGAGGAGACCCAGTACTTC. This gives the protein CSARGLAGAEETQYF.

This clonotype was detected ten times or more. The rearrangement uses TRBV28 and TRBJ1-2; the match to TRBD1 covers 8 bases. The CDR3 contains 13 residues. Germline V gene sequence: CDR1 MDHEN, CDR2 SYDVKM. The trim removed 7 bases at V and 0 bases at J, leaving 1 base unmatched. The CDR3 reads CASKQGANYGYTF. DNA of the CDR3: TGTGCCAGCAAACAGGGGGCTAACTATGGCTACACCTTC.

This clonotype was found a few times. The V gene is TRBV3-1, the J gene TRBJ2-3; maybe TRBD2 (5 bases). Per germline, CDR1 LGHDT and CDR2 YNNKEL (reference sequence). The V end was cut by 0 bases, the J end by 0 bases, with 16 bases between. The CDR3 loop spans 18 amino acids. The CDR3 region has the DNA TGTGCCAGCAGCCAAGATGGCCCTGGCGGGTCTAGCACAGATACGCAGTATTTT. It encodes CASSQDGPGGSSTDTQYF.

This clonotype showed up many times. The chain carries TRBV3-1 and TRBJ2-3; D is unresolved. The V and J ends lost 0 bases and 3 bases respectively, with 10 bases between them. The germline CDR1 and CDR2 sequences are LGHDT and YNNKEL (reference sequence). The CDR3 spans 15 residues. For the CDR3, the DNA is TGTGCCAGCAGCCAAGATGTCACCGCTACAGATACGCAGTATTTT. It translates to CASSQDVTATDTQYF.

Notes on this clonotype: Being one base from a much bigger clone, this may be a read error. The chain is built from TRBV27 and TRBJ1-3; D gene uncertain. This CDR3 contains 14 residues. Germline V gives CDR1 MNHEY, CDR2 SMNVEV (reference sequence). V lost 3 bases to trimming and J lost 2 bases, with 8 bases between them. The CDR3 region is CASSLWETGNTIYF. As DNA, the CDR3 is TGTGCCAGCAGTTTGTGGGAGACTGGAAACACCATATATTTT.

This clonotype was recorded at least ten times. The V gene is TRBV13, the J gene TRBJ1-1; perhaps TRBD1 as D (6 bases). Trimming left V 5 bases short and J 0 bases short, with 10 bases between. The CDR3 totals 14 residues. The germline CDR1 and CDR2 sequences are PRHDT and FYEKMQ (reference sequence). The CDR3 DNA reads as TGTGCCAGCAGCGGGGGGCCCATGAACACTGAAGCTTTCTTT. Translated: CASSGGPMNTEAFF.

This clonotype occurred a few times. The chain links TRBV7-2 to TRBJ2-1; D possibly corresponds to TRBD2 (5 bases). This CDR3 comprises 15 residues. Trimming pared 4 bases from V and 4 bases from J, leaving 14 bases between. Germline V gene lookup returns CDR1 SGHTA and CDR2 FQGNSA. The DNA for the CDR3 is TGTGCCAGCAGCTCACTCGGACTCCTTTACAATGAGCAGTTCTTC. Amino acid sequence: CASSSLGLLYNEQFF.

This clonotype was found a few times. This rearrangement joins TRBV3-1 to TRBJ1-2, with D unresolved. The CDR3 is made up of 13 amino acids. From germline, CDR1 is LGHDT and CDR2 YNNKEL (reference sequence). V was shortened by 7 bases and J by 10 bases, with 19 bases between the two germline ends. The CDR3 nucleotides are TGTGCCAGCACCCTCAGCGGATCTTCGGTCTACACCTTC. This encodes CASTLSGSSVYTF.

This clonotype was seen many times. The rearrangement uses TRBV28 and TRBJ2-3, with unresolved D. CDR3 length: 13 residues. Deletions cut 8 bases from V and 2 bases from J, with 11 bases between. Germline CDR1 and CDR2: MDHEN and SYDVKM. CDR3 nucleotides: TGTGCCAGCCTGGGTCTAGACACAGATACGCAGTATTTT. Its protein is CASLGLDTDTQYF.

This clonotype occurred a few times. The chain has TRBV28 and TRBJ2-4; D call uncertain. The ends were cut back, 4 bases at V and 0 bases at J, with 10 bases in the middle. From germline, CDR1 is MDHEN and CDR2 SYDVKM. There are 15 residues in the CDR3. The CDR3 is CASSSSTLAKNIQYF. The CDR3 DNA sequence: TGTGCCAGCAGTTCCTCTACGTTAGCCAAAAACATTCAGTACTTC.

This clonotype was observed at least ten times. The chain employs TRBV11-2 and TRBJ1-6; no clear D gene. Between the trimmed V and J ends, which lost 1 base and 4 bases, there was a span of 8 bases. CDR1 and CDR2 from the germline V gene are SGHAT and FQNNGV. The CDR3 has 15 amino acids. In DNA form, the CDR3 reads TGTGCCAGCAGCTTAGTCTACCTTTATAATTCACCCCTCCACTTT. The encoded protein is CASSLVYLYNSPLHF.

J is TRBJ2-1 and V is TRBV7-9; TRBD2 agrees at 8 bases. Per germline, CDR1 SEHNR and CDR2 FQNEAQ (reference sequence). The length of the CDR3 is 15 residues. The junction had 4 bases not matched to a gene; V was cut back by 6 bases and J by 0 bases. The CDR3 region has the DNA TGTGCCAGCAGACCCGGGACTAGCTCCTACAATGAGCAGTTCTTC. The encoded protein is CASRPGTSSYNEQFF.

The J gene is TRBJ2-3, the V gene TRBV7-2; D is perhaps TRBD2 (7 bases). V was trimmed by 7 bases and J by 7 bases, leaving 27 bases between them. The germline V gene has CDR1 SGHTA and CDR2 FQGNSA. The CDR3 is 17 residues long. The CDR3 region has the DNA TGTGCCAGCACCCGGGAAAGGGGGGGGGCCAAGCAAAATACGCAGTATTTT. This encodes CASTRERGGAKQNTQYF.

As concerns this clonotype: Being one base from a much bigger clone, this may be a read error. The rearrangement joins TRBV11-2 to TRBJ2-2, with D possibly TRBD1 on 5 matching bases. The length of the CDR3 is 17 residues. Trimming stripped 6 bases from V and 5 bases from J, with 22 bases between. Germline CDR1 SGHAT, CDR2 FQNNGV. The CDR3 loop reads CASRLGREPQGTGELFF. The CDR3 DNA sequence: TGTGCCAGCAGGTTGGGCAGGGAACCGCAGGGAACCGGGGAGCTGTTTTTT.

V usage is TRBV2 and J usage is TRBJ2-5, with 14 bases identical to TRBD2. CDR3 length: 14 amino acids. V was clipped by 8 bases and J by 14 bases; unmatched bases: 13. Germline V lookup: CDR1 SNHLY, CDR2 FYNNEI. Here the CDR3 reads CASGTGLAGDSLYF. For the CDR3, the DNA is TGTGCCAGCGGTACGGGACTAGCGGGGGATAGCCTCTACTTC.

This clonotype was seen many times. In DNA, the CDR3 is TGTGCCAGCAGTGAACCCGAACAATTGAACACTGAAGCTTTCTTT. Encoded protein: CASSEPEQLNTEAFF. The chain carries TRBV6-1 and TRBJ1-1; D unresolved. Trimming removed 2 bases at V and 0 bases at J, with 10 bases between. The germline V gene encodes CDR1 MNHNS and CDR2 SASEGT. The CDR3 sequence is 15 residues long.

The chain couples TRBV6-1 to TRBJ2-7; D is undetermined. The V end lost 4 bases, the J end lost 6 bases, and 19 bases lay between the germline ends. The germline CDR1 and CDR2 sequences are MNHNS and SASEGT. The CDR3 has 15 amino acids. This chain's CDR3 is CASSGLLGVGAEQYF. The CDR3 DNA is TGTGCCAGCAGTGGACTCCTTGGTGTGGGTGCCGAGCAGTACTTC.

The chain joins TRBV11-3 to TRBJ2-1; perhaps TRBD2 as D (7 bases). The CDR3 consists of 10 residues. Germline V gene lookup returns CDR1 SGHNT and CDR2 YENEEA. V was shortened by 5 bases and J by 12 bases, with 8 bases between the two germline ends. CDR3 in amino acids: CASSRGGQFF. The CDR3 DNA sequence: TGTGCCAGCAGCAGGGGGGGGCAGTTCTTC. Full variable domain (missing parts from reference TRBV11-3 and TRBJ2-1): EAGVVQSPRYKIIEKKQPVAFWCNPISGHNTLYWYLQNLGQGPELLIRYENEEAVDDSQLPKDRFSAERLKGVDSTLKIQPAELGDSAVYLCASSRGGQFFGPGTRLTVL.

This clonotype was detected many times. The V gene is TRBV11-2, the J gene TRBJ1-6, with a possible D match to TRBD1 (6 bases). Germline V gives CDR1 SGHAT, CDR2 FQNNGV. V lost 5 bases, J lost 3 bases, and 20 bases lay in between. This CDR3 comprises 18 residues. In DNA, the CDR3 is TGTGCCAGCAGCGGGAGCGTTGGGGGCTCAGTCTATAATTCACCCCTCCACTTT. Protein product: CASSGSVGGSVYNSPLHF. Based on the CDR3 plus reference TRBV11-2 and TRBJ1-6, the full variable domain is EAGVAQSPRYKIIEKRQSVAFWCNPISGHATLYWYQQILGQGPKLLIQFQNNGVVDDSQLPKDRFSAERLKGVDSTLKIQPAKLEDSAVYLCASSGSVGGSVYNSPLHFGNGTRLTVT.

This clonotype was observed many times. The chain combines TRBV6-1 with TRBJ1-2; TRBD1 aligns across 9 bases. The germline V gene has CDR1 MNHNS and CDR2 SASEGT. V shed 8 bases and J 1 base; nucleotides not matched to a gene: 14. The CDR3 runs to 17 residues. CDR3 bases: TGTGCCAGCGTGAACCGGGACAGGGCCGATTTTAACTATGGCTACACCTTC. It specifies CASVNRDRADFNYGYTF.

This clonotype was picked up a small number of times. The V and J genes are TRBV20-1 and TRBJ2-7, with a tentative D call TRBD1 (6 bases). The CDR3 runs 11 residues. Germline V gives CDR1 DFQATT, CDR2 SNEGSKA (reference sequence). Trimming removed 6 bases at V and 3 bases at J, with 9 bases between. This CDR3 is CSAVGGYEQYF. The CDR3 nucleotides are TGCAGTGCGGTAGGGGGCTACGAGCAGTACTTC.

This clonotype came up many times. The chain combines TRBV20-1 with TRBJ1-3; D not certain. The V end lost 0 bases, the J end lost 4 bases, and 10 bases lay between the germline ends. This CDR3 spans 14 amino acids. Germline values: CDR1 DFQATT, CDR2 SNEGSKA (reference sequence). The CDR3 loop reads CSARDIAPGNTIYF. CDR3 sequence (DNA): TGCAGTGCTAGAGATATAGCCCCCGGAAACACCATATATTTT.

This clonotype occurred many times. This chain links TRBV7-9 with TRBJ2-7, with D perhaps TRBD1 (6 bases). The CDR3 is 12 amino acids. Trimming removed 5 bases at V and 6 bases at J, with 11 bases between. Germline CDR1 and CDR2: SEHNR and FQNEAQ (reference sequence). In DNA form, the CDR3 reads TGTGCCAGCAGCGCCACAGGGTCCGAGCAGTACTTC. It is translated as CASSATGSEQYF.

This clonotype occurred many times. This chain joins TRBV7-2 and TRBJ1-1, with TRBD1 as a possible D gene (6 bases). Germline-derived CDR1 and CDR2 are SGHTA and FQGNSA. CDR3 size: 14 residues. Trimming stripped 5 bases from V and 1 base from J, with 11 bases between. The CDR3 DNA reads TGTGCCAGCAGCCCCGACAGGCAGAACACTGAAGCTTTCTTT. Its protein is CASSPDRQNTEAFF.

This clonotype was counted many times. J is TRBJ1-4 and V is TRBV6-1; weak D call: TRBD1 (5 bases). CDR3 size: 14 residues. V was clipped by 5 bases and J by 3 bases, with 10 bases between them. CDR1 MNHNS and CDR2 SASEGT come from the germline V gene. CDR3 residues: CASSLGGANEKLFF. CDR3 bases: TGTGCCAGCAGTTTGGGGGGGGCTAATGAAAAACTGTTTTTT.

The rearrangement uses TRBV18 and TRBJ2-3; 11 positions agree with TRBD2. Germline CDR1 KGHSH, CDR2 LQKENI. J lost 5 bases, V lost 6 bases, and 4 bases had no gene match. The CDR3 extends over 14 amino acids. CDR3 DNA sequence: TGTGCCAGCTCGCCCGGGACTAGCGGAGATACGCAGTATTTT. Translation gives CASSPGTSGDTQYF.